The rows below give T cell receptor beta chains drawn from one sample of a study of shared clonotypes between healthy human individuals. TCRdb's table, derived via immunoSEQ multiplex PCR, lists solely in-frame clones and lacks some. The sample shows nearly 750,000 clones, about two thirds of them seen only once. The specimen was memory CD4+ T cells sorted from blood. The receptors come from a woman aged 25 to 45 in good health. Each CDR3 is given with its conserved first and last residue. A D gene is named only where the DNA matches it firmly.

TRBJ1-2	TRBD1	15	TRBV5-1	CASRAIEWDSPIYTF
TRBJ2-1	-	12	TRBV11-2	CASSPRLDWQFF
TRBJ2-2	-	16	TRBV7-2	CASSLLPYPNTGELFF
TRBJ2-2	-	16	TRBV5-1	CASSTATSLSTGELFF
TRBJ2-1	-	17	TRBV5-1	CASRGIGVGFQYNEQFF
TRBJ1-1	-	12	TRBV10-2	CATTQGPTEAFF
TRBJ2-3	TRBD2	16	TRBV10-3	CAIRLGLAGAADTQYF
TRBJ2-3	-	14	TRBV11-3	CASSRRLVTDTQYF
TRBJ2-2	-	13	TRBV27	CASSPHLTGELFF
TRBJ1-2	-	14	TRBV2	CASSESAGNYGYTF
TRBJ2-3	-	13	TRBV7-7	CASSLAGPNTQYF
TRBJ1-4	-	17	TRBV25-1	CASSESPRQSTNEKLFF